Presented here are 19 T cell receptor delta chains from one specimen sequenced in a study of γδ T cells in repeated Plasmodium falciparum infection. TCRdb repeated clone calling on the multiplex PCR reads with CATT. The table has roughly 86,000 delta-chain clones, under 1.5% seen once; the top ten hold more than 7.5%. Flow sorting of PBMC yielded separate Vgamma9/Vdelta2+ and Vdelta2-negative gammadelta T cell populations for bulk repertoire analysis. Sequencing was done on a sample of gamma-delta T cells from blood. The origin of the receptors is a pool of human donors (malaria-infected and uninfected, not separated).

About this clone: The protein TCRdb lists belongs to a much larger clone and differs from this DNA's translation at residue 3, which points to a read error; the protein shown is made from the DNA. V is TRDV1 and J is TRDJ1, with 11 nucleotides matching TRDD3. TCRdb lists no J gene, so it was determined here by aligning the DNA to germline. The germline V gene has CDR1 TSWWSYY and CDR2 QGS. CDR3 length: 24 amino acids. CDR3 amino acids: CAPGKRTPGGYSREAGRYTDKLIF. The CDR3 nucleotides read TGTGCTCCTGGGAAGAGGACGCCTGGGGGATACTCGCGGGAGGCGGGGAGGTACACCGATAAACTCATCTTT.

Details on this clone: TCRdb's protein for this DNA is that of a much larger clone and differs from the translation at residue 8, likely a read error; the protein shown is the DNA translation. V usage is TRDV1 and J usage is TRDJ1, with TRDD3 identical over 9 bases. TCRdb is silent on the J gene; assignment here came from matching the DNA to germline. V dropped 0 bases and J dropped 2; count of bases not matched to a gene: 28. The V gene's germline CDR1 is TSWWSYY and CDR2 QGS. The CDR3 is 24 amino acids. CDR3 coding DNA: TGTGCTCTTGGGGAACTATTCCGCCATCGCACTAAAGAATCCTGGGGGATCCCAACCGATAAACTCATCTTT. This codes for CALGELFRHRTKESWGIPTDKLIF.

This clone came up a few times. TCRdb attributes to this sequence the protein of a much larger clone, which differs from the DNA translation at residue 10; a read error is likely, and the protein displayed is translated from the DNA. The chain combines TRDV2 with TRDJ1, with D possibly TRDD3 on 6 matching bases. With 0 bases removed from V and 8 bases from J, the gap between germline ends came to 18 bases. The CDR3 has 15 amino acids. Germline CDR1 reads GEAIGNYY; CDR2 reads EKD. This chain's CDR3 is CACDTVGGGALKLIF. The CDR3 DNA reads as TGTGCCTGTGACACCGTAGGTGGGGGCGCACTCAAACTCATCTTT.

A few counts support this clone. A far bigger clonotype differs at one base, so this is likely a read error. Other DNA variants within this sample encode the same CDR3. The chain uses TRDV3 and TRDJ1; 12 bases are shared with TRDD3. CDR3 size: 17 residues. Per the germline V gene, CDR1 is TVYSNPD and CDR2 is GDNSRS (reference sequence). The DNA of the CDR3 is TGTGCTCCAGCACAGTACTGGGGGATACAGCCCACCGATAAACTCATCTTT. It translates to CAPAQYWGIQPTDKLIF.

On this clone: The protein that TCRdb holds for this DNA derives from a much larger clone and differs from the translated DNA at residue 9, which likely indicates a read error; the protein shown here is translated from the DNA. V and J are TRDV3 and TRDJ1; D unresolved. The CDR3 runs to 15 residues. Trimming removed 4 bases from V and 0 bases from J, with 18 bases in between. CDR1 is TVYSNPD and CDR2 is GDNSRS in the germline V gene (reference sequence). CDR3 residues: CASTTFISHTDKLIF. As DNA, the CDR3 is TGTGCCTCGACGACGTTCATCTCGCACACCGATAAACTCATCTTT.

This clone was picked up a small number of times. TCRdb has a much larger clone's protein, which differs at residue 18 from the translation of this DNA, likely because of a read error; what is shown is the protein translated from the DNA. The chain uses TRDV1 and TRDJ1; D may match TRDD2 or TRDD3 (9 bases each). TCRdb leaves out the J gene; it was filled in here by matching the DNA to germline. Trimming took 2 bases from V and 1 from J, leaving 38 bases between them. This CDR3 region has 24 residues. Germline values: CDR1 TSWWSYY, CDR2 QGS. CDR3 sequence reads: CALGEIGLPTKHTGGLLFTDKLIF. The DNA of the CDR3 is TGTGCTCTTGGGGAAATCGGCCTTCCTACGAAACATACTGGGGGACTCCTATTCACCGATAAACTCATCTTT.

About this clone itself: The TCRdb protein comes from a much larger clone and disagrees with this DNA's translation at residue 11, likely due to a read error; the protein given here is derived from the DNA. The rearrangement uses TRDV3 and TRDJ1; TRDD3 matches at 7 bases. The germline gives CDR1 TVYSNPD, CDR2 GDNSRS (reference sequence). CDR3 length equals 15 residues. The CDR3 nucleotides are TGCGCCTTTAAGAGGTTTCTGGCGTACTGGGGTAAACTCATCTTT. Translating it yields CAFKRFLAYWGKLIF.

With respect to this clone: TCRdb's protein, taken from a much larger clone, differs from this DNA's translation at residue 7, likely owing to a read error; the protein displayed comes from the DNA. This chain joins TRDV2 and TRDJ3; 10 bases match TRDD3. In the absence of a J gene in TCRdb, the DNA was matched to germline to assign it here. J lost 4 bases, V lost 0 bases, and 8 bases had no gene match. The CDR3 has 19 residues. Germline CDR1 reads GEAIGNYY; CDR2 reads EKD. The CDR3 region has the DNA TGTGCCTGTGACACCCGTCCGGGGGATACGAAGTGGGACACCCGACAGATGTTTTTC. The encoded protein is CACDTRPGDTKWDTRQMFF.

This clone was counted between two and nine times. The protein TCRdb gives is from a much larger clone and does not agree with this DNA's translation at residue 9, likely a read error; the protein shown here comes from the DNA. V and J are TRDV1 and TRDJ1; 11 nucleotides match TRDD3. The germline gives CDR1 TSWWSYY, CDR2 QGS. Trimming cost V 9 bases and J 1 base; bases outside gene matches: 10. The CDR3 is 16 residues long. The CDR3 loop reads CALLMGDTAGTDKLIF. The CDR3 bases are TGTGCTCTCTTAATGGGGGATACGGCCGGCACCGATAAACTCATCTTT.

Comments on this clone: TCRdb assigns this DNA the protein of a much larger clone, which departs from its translation at residue 8; this likely reflects a read error, and the protein shown comes from translating the DNA. This chain connects TRDV2 to TRDJ1; no clear D gene. TCRdb does not report a J gene; here it was assigned by matching the DNA to germline references. The CDR3 consists of 16 residues. From germline, CDR1 is GEAIGNYY and CDR2 EKD. Deletions cut 3 bases from V and 0 bases from J, with 16 bases between. CDR3 region: CACDALVAGYTDKLIF. The DNA for the CDR3 is TGTGCCTGTGACGCTCTTGTGGCGGGGTACACCGATAAACTCATCTTT.

This clone has a handful of counts. The protein TCRdb gives is from a much larger clone and does not agree with this DNA's translation at residue 7, likely a read error; the protein shown here comes from the DNA. CDR3 sequence reads: CALGELRKYTDKLIF. CDR3 nucleotides: TGTGCTCTTGGGGAACTTCGTAAGTACACCGATAAACTCATCTTT. The chain links TRDV1 to TRDJ1; D gene ambiguous. Here the J gene was assigned by germline matching of the DNA, as TCRdb has none. V lost 0 bases to trimming and J lost 0 bases, with 8 bases between them. The germline V gene has CDR1 TSWWSYY and CDR2 QGS. CDR3 length: 15 residues.

As concerns this clone: Translating this DNA gives a protein that differs at residue 11 from the TCRdb one, which belongs to a much larger clone; a read error is likely, and the protein shown is this translation. The CDR3 DNA sequence: TGTGCTCTTGGGAGACCTTCAGTACTGGGGGGTTACACCGATAAACTCATCTTT. Residues: CALGRPSVLGGYTDKLIF. The chain combines TRDV1 with TRDJ1; 8 bases fit TRDD3. The CDR3 is 18 residues long. After removal of 5 bases from V and 0 bases from J, the junction contained 14 bases not matched to a gene. Germline V lookup: CDR1 TSWWSYY, CDR2 QGS.

This clone appeared a few times. This is likely an artifact of a read error, given a far larger clone one base away. The sample holds other DNA sequences that translate to the same CDR3. The chain joins TRDV1 to TRDJ1, with D unresolved. Germline matching of the DNA provided the J gene here, since TCRdb leaves it blank. Per germline, CDR1 TSWWSYY and CDR2 QGS. This CDR3 contains 17 residues. Trimming pared 7 bases from V and 1 base from J, leaving 22 bases between. The CDR3 loop is CALESLPACTGTDKLIF. The CDR3 DNA follows: TGTGCTCTTGAGAGTCTACCTGCCTGCACCGGCACCGATAAACTCATCTTT.

Note on this clone: It is likely a read error: a sequence one base away is far more abundant. Additional DNA sequences in this sample encode the identical CDR3. CDR3 sequence: CAFSPVPTSRLLGDLTDKLIF. CDR3 DNA sequence: TGTGCCTTTTCCCCAGTTCCTACATCCCGACTACTGGGGGACCTAACCGATAAACTCATCTTT. This chain joins TRDV3 and TRDJ1; 9 bases match TRDD3. TCRdb supplies no J gene; here it was assigned by aligning the nucleotide sequence to germline. The V gene end was trimmed by 2 bases and the J gene end by 2 bases; junction bases not matched to a gene: 27. This CDR3 has 21 residues. The germline V gene encodes CDR1 TVYSNPD and CDR2 GDNSRS (reference sequence).

This clone has at least ten counts. A far more abundant clone sits one base away, making this likely a read error. The chain joins TRDV2 to TRDJ1, with 11 positions matching TRDD3. The CDR3 is made up of 14 amino acids. Germline loops: CDR1 GEAIGNYY, CDR2 EKD. CDR3 sequence (DNA): TGTGCCTGTGACCCTGGGGGATACACCGATAAACTCACCTTT. As protein: CACDPGGYTDKLTF.

In its sample, this clone was seen a few times. A read error likely explains why the TCRdb protein, taken from a much larger clone, differs from this DNA's translation at residue 5; the protein shown is translated from the DNA. V gene TRDV3 combines with J gene TRDJ1; 7 bases align to TRDD2. TCRdb supplies no J gene; here it was assigned by aligning the nucleotide sequence to germline. The V gene end was trimmed by 0 bases and the J gene end by 0 bases; junction bases not matched to a gene: 7. This CDR3 is 15 amino acids long. The germline CDR1 and CDR2 sequences are TVYSNPD and GDNSRS (reference sequence). CDR3 in amino acids: CAFRDVPTYTDKLIF. The CDR3 DNA follows: TGTGCCTTTAGGGACGTTCCTACGTACACCGATAAACTCATCTTT.

This clone is termed medium-sized (0.01 to 0.1%). This rearrangement joins TRDV1 to TRDJ1, with D possibly matching TRDD3 (8 bases). Germline V lookup: CDR1 TSWWSYY, CDR2 QGS. V shed 0 bases and J shed 2 bases, with 28 bases lying between them. The CDR3 loop spans 21 amino acids. CDR3 amino acids: CALGELRSYWGGGLGTDKLIF. The CDR3 DNA sequence: TGTGCTCTTGGGGAACTACGTTCCTACTGGGGTGGGGGATTAGGTACCGATAAACTCATCTTT.

This clone has just a few counts. The protein TCRdb gives is from a much larger clone and does not agree with this DNA's translation at residue 7, likely a read error; the protein shown here comes from the DNA. This chain uses TRDV3 with TRDJ1; 7 bases are shared with TRDD3. Germline V gene data show CDR1 as TVYSNPD and CDR2 as GDNSRS (reference sequence). The CDR3 spans 21 residues. J was trimmed by 3 bases and V by 2 bases; bases with no gene match: 30. The CDR3 DNA is TGTGCCTTTGAGCCGACCAGGGGGATTAAGGCCACTTCGCGGGCTTCCGATAAACTCATCTTT. It translates to CAFEPTRGIKATSRASDKLIF.

This clone has more than one count but fewer than ten. The protein TCRdb gives is from a much larger clone and does not agree with this DNA's translation at residue 18, likely a read error; the protein shown here comes from the DNA. The chain carries TRDV1 and TRDJ1, with 9 positions matching TRDD3. The germline V gene encodes CDR1 TSWWSYY and CDR2 QGS. The CDR3 contains 22 residues. The CDR3, as DNA: TGTGCTCTTGTCGGCTTACTGGGGGACTGGATACCATACCCATCGTACACCGTTAAACTCATCTTT. Protein sequence: CALVGLLGDWIPYPSYTVKLIF.